Detailed here is one T cell receptor beta chain. Its antigen is not identified. At one end, the junction sequence differs from germline, possibly due to a read error. Germline CDR1 SGHVS, CDR2 FQNEAQ. The CDR3 sequence is 14 residues long. This sample is part of a study of T cells in Graves' hyperthyroidism and ophthalmopathy. General study results and limits: Most expanded thyroid clonotypes above 0.001 also appeared in blood.

Ophthalmopathy patients all had a Clinical Activity Score of at least 3, a NOSPECS grade of at least 4 and disease under 3 months old. Out of approximately 10 ml of fresh peripheral blood came the PBMCs. Researchers amplified the TCR beta CDR3 regions from RNA transcripts. In the first-round RT-PCR of the TCR CDR3, the HTBI primer set was used. In TCRdb, the multiplex PCR reads were re-called with MiXCR into one record per CDR3 protein. The sample shows more than 500,000 distinct CDR3 sequences, over 12% of them seen only once. Sequenced: blood. This rearrangement joins TRBV7-8 to TRBJ1-2; D uncertain. The source is a woman between 35 and 50 years old with Graves' ophthalmopathy. The CDR3 sequence is CASSLEETKYGYTF. CDR3 DNA: TGTGCCAGCAGCTTGGAGGAAACTAAGTATGGCTACACCTTC.